The TCR beta chain described here comes from a study of cytomegalovirus exposure and HLA in healthy donors. With respect to this clone: No antigen is known for it.

Germline CDR1 and CDR2: SNHLY and FYNNEI. CDR3 length equals 15 residues. Trimming removed 7 bases at V and 4 bases at J, with 14 bases between. Regarding the study as a whole: Exclusion applied to some V segments, including TRBV6-2 and TRBV6-3, as they were indistinguishable.

Use of 60 Vbeta and 13 Jbeta primers characterized the PCR. As originally analysed: Later, roughly 86 million unique TCR beta chains were counted in an analysis, and roughly 10 million of them were shared. The assay was immunoSEQ multiplex PCR, and TCRdb's table has in-frame clones only and misses some. The V and J calls and clone size were taken over from that table, and D and trimming were inferred from the DNA. The top ten hold roughly 2.5% of the sample, which has under 150,000 clones, 82% seen once. The origin of this receptor is a woman aged 18-29 years in good health and CMV-seronegative. This chain connects TRBV2 to TRBJ1-6; D is possibly TRBD1 (5 bases). Sequencing used PBMCs. CDR3 protein: CASIGGAGYNSPLHF. DNA for the CDR3: TGTGCCAGCATCGGCGGGGCCGGTTATAATTCACCCCTCCACTTT.